By proportion, the clone carrying this T cell receptor beta chain is medium-sized. Antigen specificity is unknown. The source of the sample is a study of OX40 agonist ivuxolimab in advanced cancers. The study's findings and limits: In the 0.1 to 3.0 mg/kg range, CD4+ and CD8+ blood T cells had expanded clonally by week 6.

Profiled with immunoSEQ multiplex PCR; TCRdb holds only in-frame clones, not every one. The sample has 11,000 to 15,000 clones; about 76% are singletons. V lost 6 bases, J lost 7 bases, and 12 bases lay in between. The germline V gene encodes CDR1 MNHNS and CDR2 SASEGT. This CDR3 is 12 amino acids long. Sequencing used CD4+ or CD8+ T cells sorted from blood, obtained in a trial of the OX40 agonist ivuxolimab. This chain links TRBV6-1 with TRBJ1-1; D unclear. The TCR originated in an adult with an advanced solid tumor such as melanoma, head and neck, liver or kidney cancer. The DNA of the CDR3 is TGTGCCAGCAGGTGGGCCACGATTGAAGCTTTCTTT. Residues: CASRWATIEAFF.